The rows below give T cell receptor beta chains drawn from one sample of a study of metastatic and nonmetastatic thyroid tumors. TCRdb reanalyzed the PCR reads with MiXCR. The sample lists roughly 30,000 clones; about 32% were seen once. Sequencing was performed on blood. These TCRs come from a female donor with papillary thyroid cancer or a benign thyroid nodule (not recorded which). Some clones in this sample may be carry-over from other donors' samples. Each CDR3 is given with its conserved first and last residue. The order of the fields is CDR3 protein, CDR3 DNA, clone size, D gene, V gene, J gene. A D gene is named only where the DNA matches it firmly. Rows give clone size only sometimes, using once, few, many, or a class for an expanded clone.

CASSLRGTGGNQPQHF	TGTGCCAGCAGTTTAAGAGGGACAGGGGGCAATCAGCCCCAGCATTTT	many	TRBD1	TRBV28	TRBJ1-5
CAGCPGDPYEQYF	TGTGCCGGCTGCCCAGGGGATCCCTACGAGCAGTACTTC	many	-	TRBV2	TRBJ2-7
CASRYTTVANEKLFF	TGCGCCAGCAGGTATACAACCGTGGCTAATGAAAAACTGTTTTTT	many	-	TRBV5-1	TRBJ1-4
CASSQRTWVYVYTF	TGTGCCAGCAGTCAGAGAACATGGGTCTATGTCTACACCTTC	few	-	TRBV6-2/TRBV6-3	TRBJ1-2
CASRRGGASNQPQHF	TGTGCCAGTAGGAGGGGGGGGGCTAGCAATCAGCCCCAGCATTTT	many	-	TRBV19	TRBJ1-5
CASSEEGRGTGELFF	TGTGCCAGCAGTGAGGAGGGCAGGGGCACCGGGGAGCTGTTTTTT	many	-	TRBV2	TRBJ2-2
CASSVATGGGGQETQYF	TGTGCCAGCAGCGTAGCCACCGGAGGGGGGGGCCAAGAGACCCAGTACTTC	many	-	TRBV9	TRBJ2-5
CATSLETQYF	TGTGCCACCAGCCTAGAGACCCAGTACTTC	-	-	TRBV6-2/TRBV6-3	TRBJ2-5
CASTLGSGNTEAFF	TGTGCCAGCACGTTAGGGTCTGGGAACACTGAAGCTTTCTTT	many	-	TRBV6-1	TRBJ1-1
CASVGLAGGNEQFF	TGTGCCAGCGTTGGGCTAGCGGGAGGGAATGAGCAGTTCTTC	many	TRBD2	TRBV6-1	TRBJ2-1
CASIGSSGSYEQYF	TGTGCCAGCATTGGGTCTAGCGGGAGTTACGAGCAGTACTTC	many	TRBD2	TRBV6-2/TRBV6-3	TRBJ2-7
CATSSLRGQAGANVLTF	TGTGCCACCAGCAGCCTCAGGGGGCAGGCTGGGGCCAACGTCCTGACTTTC	many	TRBD1	TRBV15	TRBJ2-6
CASSIKTSGKAGELFF	TGTGCCAGTAGTATTAAGACTAGCGGGAAGGCCGGGGAGCTGTTTTTT	many	TRBD2	TRBV19	TRBJ2-2
CASSPVSGQGLLHGQYF	TGTGCCAGCAGTCCAGTCTCGGGCCAGGGACTTCTCCACGGGCAGTACTTC	few	-	TRBV28	TRBJ2-7
CASSLQGLNYGYTF	TGTGCCAGCAGTCTACAGGGGCTTAACTATGGCTACACCTTC	many	TRBD1	TRBV6-1	TRBJ1-2
CASTRGNYEQYF	TGTGCCAGCACAAGGGGAAACTACGAGCAGTACTTC	many	-	TRBV6-1	TRBJ2-7
CAISAFGSGNTIYF	TGTGCCATCAGCGCTTTCGGTTCTGGAAACACGATATATTTT	-	-	TRBV6-2/TRBV6-3	TRBJ1-3
CASVAGGADTAELFF	TGTGCCAGTGTAGCTGGGGGAGCAGACACCGCGGAGCTGTTTTTT	few	-	TRBV6-1	TRBJ2-2
CATSRARGNSPLHF	TGTGCCACCAGCAGAGCCAGGGGTAATTCACCCCTCCACTTT	few	-	TRBV15	TRBJ1-6
CASSIGLAGGNEQFF	TGTGCCAGTAGTATAGGTCTAGCGGGAGGCAATGAGCAGTTCTTC	many	TRBD2	TRBV19	TRBJ2-1
CASSSPSSTSGGYEQYF	TGTGCCAGCAGTTCCCCTTCTTCGACTAGCGGGGGGTACGAGCAGTACTTC	many	TRBD2	TRBV6-1	TRBJ2-7
CASNLGQGEANVLTF	TGTGCCAGCAACCTAGGACAGGGGGAAGCCAACGTCCTGACTTTC	-	TRBD1	TRBV6-2/TRBV6-3	TRBJ2-6